This T cell receptor beta chain was retrieved from a study of cytomegalovirus exposure and HLA in healthy donors. Remarks on this clone: Its antigen remains unidentified.

Deletions cut 5 bases from V and 5 bases from J, with 15 bases between. Looked up from germline, CDR1 is SGHTA and CDR2 is FQGNSA. This CDR3 has 15 residues. A multiplex PCR was run with 60 Vbeta primers and 13 Jbeta primers. Data came from immunoSEQ multiplex PCR; TCRdb stores just in-frame clones and leaves some out. Altogether under 150,000 clones are present, 68% being singletons, with the ten largest covering 3.5% to 5%. Whole-study findings and limits: Reportedly, fewer N-insertions than the approximately 600-donor mean appeared in an Asian-associated ancestry cluster in a later analysis.

V and J are TRBV7-2 and TRBJ2-2; possible D gene TRBD2, 6 bases. Sequencing was done on a sample of PBMCs. The clonotype comes from a man in his fifties or sixties in good health and CMV-seronegative. The CDR3 loop is CASSRPISGTGELFF. The CDR3 DNA reads as TGTGCCAGCAGCCGACCCATTAGCGGAACCGGGGAGCTGTTTTTT. The full variable domain, with the rest looked up from reference TRBV7-2 and TRBJ2-2, is GAGVSQSPSNKVTEKGKDVELRCDPISGHTALYWYRQSLGQGLEFLIYFQGNSAPDKSGLPSDRFSAERTGGSVSTLTIQRTQQEDSAVYLCASSRPISGTGELFFGEGSRLTVL.